This TCR beta chain was identified in a study of blood T cell repertoires in COVID-19. For the study at large: Acute and convalescent COVID-19 specimens originated in the United States, Italy and Spain.

The CDR3 is 17 residues long. Unmatched junction bases numbered 6, after V lost 4 bases and J lost 1 base. The germline V gene encodes CDR1 LGHDT and CDR2 YNNKEL (reference sequence). The method was immunoSEQ multiplex PCR; TCRdb's version includes in-frame clones alone and lacks a portion of them. The sample lists more than 450,000 clones, roughly 87% seen once, with 0.7% in the top ten. This study enrolled people aged about 18 to 100 from approximately 24 US geographic areas. Categorization into cohorts depended on clinical history that participants reported. The gene calls are TRBV3-1 (or the pseudogene TRBV3-2) and TRBJ2-2; 10 positions agree with TRBD1. This receptor was obtained from a woman younger than 35 who had recovered from COVID-19. The source material was PBMCs or T cells enriched from blood (not recorded which). DNA of the CDR3: TGTGCCAGCAGCCTCCGAGACAGGGGGCGGAACACCGGGGAGCTGTTTTTT. Translated: CASSLRDRGRNTGELFF.